This T cell receptor beta chain emerged from a study of OX40 agonist ivuxolimab in advanced cancers. Produced via immunoSEQ multiplex PCR; TCRdb's table is partial and in-frame only. The data contain 20,000 to 25,000 clones, around 83% of them seen just once; the ten biggest clones take up roughly a quarter. Trimming left V 2 bases short and J 2 bases short, with 7 bases between. This CDR3 is 13 amino acids long. CDR1 is MGHRA, CDR2 YSYEKL, per germline. This TCR was recovered from an adult with an advanced solid tumor such as melanoma, head and neck, liver or kidney cancer. The chain carries TRBV4-1 and TRBJ2-7, with D uncertain. The specimen comprised CD4+ or CD8+ T cells sorted from blood, sampled in a trial of the OX40 agonist ivuxolimab. CDR3 protein: CASSQFRAYEQYF. The CDR3 DNA reads TGCGCCAGCAGCCAATTCCGTGCCTACGAGCAGTACTTC.